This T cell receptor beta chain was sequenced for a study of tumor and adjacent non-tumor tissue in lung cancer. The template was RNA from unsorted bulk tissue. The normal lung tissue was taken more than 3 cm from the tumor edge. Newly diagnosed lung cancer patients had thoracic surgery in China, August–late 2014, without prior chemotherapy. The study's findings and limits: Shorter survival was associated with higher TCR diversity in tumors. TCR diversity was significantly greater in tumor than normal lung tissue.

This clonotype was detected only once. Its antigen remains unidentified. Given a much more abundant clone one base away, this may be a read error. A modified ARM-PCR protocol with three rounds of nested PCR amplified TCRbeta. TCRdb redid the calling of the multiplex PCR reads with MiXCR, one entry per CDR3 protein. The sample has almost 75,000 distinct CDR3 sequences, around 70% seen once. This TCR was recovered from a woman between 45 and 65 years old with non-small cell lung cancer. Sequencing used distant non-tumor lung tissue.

Here the CDR3 reads CTISEPFHEQYF. In DNA, the CDR3 is TGTACCATCAGTGAGCCCTTCCACGAGCAGTACTTC. The rearrangement links TRBV10-3 to TRBJ2-7; D is ambiguous. CDR1 and CDR2 (germline): ENHRY, SYGVKD. The CDR3 contains 12 residues.